These T cell receptor beta chains were read from a single sample in a study of blood T cell repertoires in COVID-19. Assay: immunoSEQ multiplex PCR; the TCRdb copy retains only in-frame clones and omits some. This table holds more than 200,000 clones, around 82% found once. The sample consisted of PBMCs or T cells enriched from blood (not recorded which). These receptors all stem from a man aged 25-40 years with acute COVID-19. The CDR3 runs from the conserved cysteine through the conserved F or W. A D gene is named only where the DNA matches it firmly. Clone size appears in some rows only: once, few, many, or a class for an expanded clone.

cdr3_aa | cdr3_nt | d_call | j_call | v_call | clone_size
CASSEEAGAQGYTF | TGTGCCAGCAGTGAAGAAGCGGGAGCGCAGGGCTACACCTTC | . | TRBJ1-2 | TRBV6-1 | few
CASRSIGTGVLKETQYF | TGCGCCAGCAGGAGTATCGGGACAGGGGTTTTGAAAGAGACCCAGTACTTC | TRBD1 | TRBJ2-5 | TRBV5-1 | .
CAPDRYSNQPQHF | TGTGCCCCCGACAGATATAGCAATCAGCCCCAGCATTTT | . | TRBJ1-5 | TRBV10-3 | .
CASRRGGLGAEAFF | TGTGCCAGCAGAAGAGGGGGACTAGGGGCTGAAGCTTTCTTT | . | TRBJ1-1 | TRBV13 | .
CASSLGQGASNEQFF | TGTGCCAGCAGCCTGGGACAGGGGGCATCCAATGAGCAGTTCTTC | TRBD1 | TRBJ2-1 | TRBV7-7 | .
CASSKFSRGNTGELFF | TGTGCCAGCAGCAAATTTTCCAGGGGGAACACCGGGGAGCTGTTTTTT | . | TRBJ2-2 | TRBV21-1 | .
CASSLRQGARTPLHF | TGTGCCAGCAGCTTGCGGCAGGGGGCGAGGACACCCCTCCACTTT | TRBD1 | TRBJ1-6 | TRBV5-6 | .
CASRTGRETEAFF | TGTGCCAGCAGAACGGGACGGGAGACTGAAGCTTTCTTT | . | TRBJ1-1 | TRBV27 | .
CASSIDDRSYTEAFF | TGTGCCAGCAGCATAGACGACAGATCCTACACTGAAGCTTTCTTT | . | TRBJ1-1 | TRBV9 | .
CASSANTGNYGYTF | TGTGCCAGCAGCGCCAATACAGGGAACTATGGCTACACCTTC | . | TRBJ1-2 | TRBV9 | .
CASSRRYRDHEQYF | TGTGCCAGCAGTAGACGATACAGGGACCACGAGCAGTACTTC | . | TRBJ2-7 | TRBV27 | .
CASTPGLAGRETQYF | TGTGCCAGCACCCCGGGACTAGCGGGGCGTGAGACCCAGTACTTC | TRBD2 | TRBJ2-5 | TRBV2 | .
CASGVAYGYTF | TGTGCCAGTGGCGTAGCCTATGGCTACACCTTC | . | TRBJ1-2 | TRBV19 | .
CASSEGGGEQYF | TGTGCCAGCAGTGAAGGGGGAGGGGAGCAGTACTTC | TRBD2 | TRBJ2-7 | TRBV6-1 | .
CASSFGQSNEQFF | TGTGCCAGCAGCTTTGGACAGAGCAATGAGCAGTTCTTC | . | TRBJ2-1 | TRBV5-4 | .
CASSSPRQGAGNTIYF | TGTGCCAGCAGTTCCCCAAGACAGGGGGCTGGAAACACCATATATTTT | TRBD1 | TRBJ1-3 | TRBV6-5 | once
CASSLQGSVADTQYF | TGCGCCAGCAGTTTACAGGGTTCGGTCGCAGATACGCAGTATTTT | . | TRBJ2-3 | TRBV5-1 | .
CASSLVGSEGTYNEQFF | TGTGCCAGCAGCTTAGTAGGTAGCGAGGGTACTTACAATGAGCAGTTCTTC | . | TRBJ2-1 | TRBV7-2 | .
CASSPGGQDEQFF | TGTGCCAGCAGCCCCGGAGGGCAGGATGAGCAGTTCTTC | . | TRBJ2-1 | TRBV9 | .
CASSGWTGPGSNQPQHF | TGTGCCAGCAGTGGGTGGACAGGACCGGGGAGCAATCAGCCCCAGCATTTT | TRBD1 | TRBJ1-5 | TRBV25-1 | .
CASSPRTAGHEQFF | TGTGCCAGCAGCCCTAGGACGGCGGGCCATGAGCAGTTCTTC | . | TRBJ2-1 | TRBV5-4 | .
CASRRTDNSPLHF | TGTGCCAGCAGACGGACAGATAATTCACCCCTCCACTTT | . | TRBJ1-6 | TRBV6-5 | .
CATSRDRTGPYEQYF | TGTGCCACCAGCAGAGACAGGACAGGGCCCTACGAGCAGTACTTC | TRBD1 | TRBJ2-7 | TRBV15 | few
CASRPGYYEQYF | TGTGCCAGCCGACCGGGGTACTACGAGCAGTACTTC | . | TRBJ2-7 | TRBV2 | .
CASGRGGTPYEQYF | TGTGCTAGTGGCCGTGGGGGGACCCCCTACGAGCAGTACTTC | . | TRBJ2-7 | TRBV12-5 | .
CASGPYTEAFF | TGTGCCAGCGGGCCGTACACTGAAGCTTTCTTT | . | TRBJ1-1 | TRBV27 | .
CASSFPLGGGYGYTF | TGTGCCAGCAGTTTTCCCTTAGGGGGCGGCTATGGCTACACCTTC | TRBD1 | TRBJ1-2 | TRBV28 | .
CASSAQPSGNQPQHF | TGTGCCAGCAGCGCACAGCCGTCGGGCAATCAGCCCCAGCATTTT | . | TRBJ1-5 | TRBV6-5 | few
CASSLGGDPNQPQHF | TGTGCCAGCAGCTTAGGGGGGGACCCCAATCAGCCCCAGCATTTT | . | TRBJ1-5 | TRBV7-9 | .
CASSFGGDTGELFF | TGTGCCAGCAGTTTTGGGGGGGACACCGGGGAGCTGTTTTTT | TRBD2 | TRBJ2-2 | TRBV27 | .
CASSFTGQGGLETQYF | TGTGCCAGCAGCTTTACAGGACAGGGGGGTTTGGAGACCCAGTACTTC | TRBD1 | TRBJ2-5 | TRBV7-2 | .
CASSYVLGGGNTEAFF | TGTGCCAGCAGTTACGTCTTGGGGGGAGGAAACACTGAAGCTTTCTTT | . | TRBJ1-1 | TRBV6-5 | .
CASSDRAGVQYF | TGCGCCAGCAGTGACAGGGCGGGGGTTCAGTACTTC | TRBD2 | TRBJ2-4 | TRBV10-1 | .
CGSEGSGGKNIQYF | TGTGGGTCCGAGGGGAGCGGGGGCAAAAACATTCAGTACTTC | TRBD2 | TRBJ2-4 | TRBV7-9 | .
CASSSSGGSWQGYTF | TGCGCCAGCAGCTCCTCCGGGGGGTCGTGGCAAGGCTACACCTTC | . | TRBJ1-2 | TRBV5-1 | .
CASSVAPAGGARNEQFF | TGTGCCAGCAGCGTAGCTCCGGCAGGGGGCGCCAGGAATGAGCAGTTCTTC | TRBD1 | TRBJ2-1 | TRBV9 | once
CASSPAQGGYTF | TGTGCCAGCTCACCGGCCCAGGGGGGCTACACCTTC | . | TRBJ1-2 | TRBV18 | .
CASSLGLAGEETQYF | TGTGCCAGCAGCTTGGGACTAGCGGGGGAAGAGACCCAGTACTTC | TRBD2 | TRBJ2-5 | TRBV5-4 | many
CASRDSANEKLFF | TGTGCCAGCAGGGACAGCGCGAATGAAAAACTGTTTTTT | . | TRBJ1-4 | TRBV12-3/TRBV12-4 | .
CASSSQGPNYGYTF | TGTGCCAGCAGCTCGCAGGGTCCTAACTATGGCTACACCTTC | . | TRBJ1-2 | TRBV5-4 | .
CASSYSRGAGETQYF | TGTGCCAGCAGTTACTCCCGGGGGGCCGGGGAGACCCAGTACTTC | . | TRBJ2-5 | TRBV6-5 | .
CSASRQGLSGYTF | TGCAGTGCTAGTCGACAGGGACTGAGTGGCTACACCTTC | TRBD1 | TRBJ1-2 | TRBV20-1 | .
CASSLGQNYEQYF | TGTGCCAGCAGCTTGGGACAGAACTACGAGCAGTACTTC | TRBD1 | TRBJ2-7 | TRBV7-6 | .
CASSPGGGAAGYTF | TGTGCCAGCAGCCCCGGGGGGGGCGCGGCTGGCTACACCTTC | . | TRBJ1-2 | TRBV9 | few
CASSEIVYSKETQYF | TGCGCCAGCAGTGAGATTGTCTACAGTAAAGAGACCCAGTACTTC | . | TRBJ2-5 | TRBV23-1 | .
CAWSVGAGGKNTIYF | TGTGCCTGGAGTGTCGGGGCAGGGGGCAAAAACACCATATATTTT | TRBD1 | TRBJ1-3 | TRBV30 | once
CASSRPLLAGDYNEQFF | TGTGCCAGCAGCAGGCCCCTTTTGGCGGGGGATTACAATGAGCAGTTCTTC | TRBD2 | TRBJ2-1 | TRBV9 | .
CASSPGASDLTDTQYF | TGTGCCAGCAGCCCTGGGGCTAGCGACCTCACAGATACGCAGTATTTT | . | TRBJ2-3 | TRBV7-3 | .
CASSYSSGYLGYTF | TGTGCCAGCAGTTACTCGTCAGGGTACCTTGGCTACACCTTC | . | TRBJ1-2 | TRBV6-5 | .
CASSSLQGLNTEAFF | TGTGCCAGCAGCTCTTTGCAGGGCTTGAACACTGAAGCTTTCTTT | . | TRBJ1-1 | TRBV11-2 | .
CASGPRVGSGNTIYF | TGTGCCAGCGGACCCAGGGTCGGGTCTGGAAACACCATATATTTT | . | TRBJ1-3 | TRBV2 | .